The rows below give T cell receptor beta chains drawn from one sample of a study of shared clonotypes between healthy human individuals. The table came from immunoSEQ multiplex PCR; TCRdb's copy has only in-frame clones and leaves some out. This table holds 2 million to 2.5 million clones, approximately 95% found once. Sample: naive CD4+ T cells from PBMCs. These receptors were collected from a man aged 18 to 30 in good health. Some clones in this sample may be carry-over from other donors' samples. CDR3s leave out the opening cysteine and the closing phenylalanine or tryptophan.

>TRBV18|TRBJ1-1
ASSPNSAGREAF
>TRBV28|TRBJ1-5
ASSSQRGAAYNQPQH
>TRBV5-1|TRBJ2-1
ASSWTPSGRLGEQF
>TRBV6-5|TRBJ2-7
ASSYSRGSGLYEQY
>TRBV6-6|TRBJ2-7
ASSYGQYYEQY
>TRBV28|TRBJ2-7
ASTLARIHSYEQY
>TRBV28|TRBJ2-7
ASTPVPRARYEQY
>TRBV4-1|TRBJ1-2
ASSLGLIGNGYT
>TRBV20-1|TRBJ2-3
SARLLNTQY
>TRBV5-1|TRBJ2-7
ASSLAGGGTVSAKY
>TRBV6-1|TRBJ2-3
ASSEVDGTDTQY
>TRBV14|TRBJ2-1
ASSPPIGIGAYNEQF
>TRBV5-1|TRBJ2-5
ASSLVGDQETQY
>TRBV28|TRBJ2-7
ASRAGTTLYEQY
>TRBV7-9|TRBJ2-5
ASSPGQQETQY
>TRBV6-1|TRBJ1-1
ASSDLGQGAEAF
>TRBV18|TRBJ1-5
ASSPGGDQPQH